The source of this TCR beta chain is a study of blood T cell repertoires in COVID-19. Assay used: immunoSEQ multiplex PCR; TCRdb lists only in-frame clones, some missing. The table records about 59,000 clones, roughly 80% of them present only once. CDR3 length: 17 amino acids. CDR1 is MDHEN and CDR2 is SYDVKM in the germline V gene. V lost 1 base, J lost 5 bases, and 12 bases stayed unmatched. The TCR was taken from a woman aged 45-59 years with active or convalescent COVID-19. The material sequenced was peripheral blood. The chain couples TRBV28 to TRBJ1-2; TRBD1 aligns across 8 bases. CDR3 region: CASSLLGQGGFEYGYTF. CDR3 nucleotides: TGTGCCAGCAGTTTATTAGGACAGGGCGGGTTCGAGTATGGCTACACCTTC.